This T cell receptor (beta chain) emerged from a study of cytomegalovirus exposure and HLA in healthy donors. Germline CDR1 and CDR2: SGDLS and YYNGEE. Deletions cut 0 bases from V and 0 bases from J, with 7 bases between. CDR3 length: 14 amino acids. Produced via immunoSEQ multiplex PCR; TCRdb's table is partial and in-frame only. The sample lists approximately 110,000 clones; approximately 86% were seen once. This receptor was obtained from a woman aged 18-29 years in good health and CMV-seropositive. J is TRBJ2-7 and V is TRBV9; D unresolved. Sequencing was done on a sample of PBMCs. The CDR3 nucleotides are TGTGCCAGCAGCGTAGGTCTGTCCTCCTACGAGCAGTACTTC. As protein: CASSVGLSSYEQYF.